The 8 T cell receptor beta chains in this list originate from one sample, sequenced in a study of shared clonotypes between healthy human individuals. Generated by immunoSEQ multiplex PCR, the TCRdb table keeps only in-frame clones and is missing some. The sample records approximately 500,000 clones, 81% being singletons. Source material: PBMCs. Receptors originate from a woman between 35 and 50 years old in good health. Some clones in this sample may be carry-over from other donors' samples.

Comments on this clone: A far larger clone differs by one base, so this is likely a read error. Additional DNA sequences in this sample encode the identical CDR3. J is TRBJ1-2 and V is TRBV29-1; D unresolved. Per germline, CDR1 SQVTM and CDR2 ANQGSEA. The CDR3 contains 11 residues. CDR3: CSESSNYGNTF. The CDR3 region has the DNA TGCAGCGAGTCCTCAAACTATGGCAACACCTTC.

CDR3 sequence reads: CASSPSTEETQYF. In nucleotides, the CDR3 is TGTGCCAGCTCACCATCAACCGAAGAGACCCAGTACTTC. The V call is TRBV18, the J call TRBJ2-5; D is undetermined. V lost 2 bases and J lost 3, with 7 bases in between. Germline CDR1 and CDR2: KGHSH and LQKENI. This CDR3 has 13 amino acids. Full variable domain (rest looked up from reference TRBV18 and TRBJ2-5): NAGVMQNPRHLVRRRGQEARLRCSPMKGHSHVYWYRQLPEEGLKFMVYLQKENIIDESGMPKERFSAEFPKEGPSILRIQQVVRGDSAAYFCASSPSTEETQYFGPGTRLLVL.

The rearrangement joins TRBV7-9 to TRBJ2-1; 11 nucleotides line up with TRBD2. CDR1 is SEHNR, CDR2 FQNEAQ, per germline (reference sequence). J was trimmed by 1 base and V by 2 bases; bases with no gene match: 7. The length of the CDR3 is 18 residues. The CDR3 DNA follows: TGTGCCAGCAGCTTATCCCCGGGACTAGCGGATTCCTACAATGAGCAGTTCTTC. This encodes CASSLSPGLADSYNEQFF.

This clone was observed a single time. A much larger clone differs by one base, so this may be a read error. Different DNA sequences within this sample yield the same CDR3. This chain links TRBV11-3 with TRBJ2-5; D may be TRBD2 (6 bases). The CDR3 totals 16 residues. Germline lookup yields CDR1 SGHNT and CDR2 YENEEA. Trimming removed 1 base at V and 2 bases at J, with 14 bases between. CDR3 loop: CASSLGAGTPQETQYF. Written as DNA, the CDR3 is TGTGCCAGCAGCTTAGGGGCCGGGACTCCACAAGAGACCCAGTACTTC.

This clone appeared once. The chain employs TRBV19 and TRBJ1-4; 7 bases match TRBD1. The CDR3 has 14 amino acids. The J segment lost 8 bases and the V segment lost 4 bases, leaving 7 bases of the junction unmatched. Per the germline V gene, CDR1 is LNHDA and CDR2 is SQIVND (reference sequence). The DNA for the CDR3 is TGTGCCAGTAGTACGCGGACAGGCGGGGAAAAACTGTTTTTT. Protein product: CASSTRTGGEKLFF.

The chain uses TRBV7-9 and TRBJ2-7; D perhaps matches TRBD2 (6 bases). The CDR3 is made up of 14 amino acids. Germline V gene data show CDR1 as SEHNR and CDR2 as FQNEAQ (reference sequence). Trimming took off 6 bases at V and 3 bases at J, with 15 bases between the two ends. The CDR3 sequence is CASRGETGDYEQYF. CDR3 in DNA: TGTGCCAGCAGAGGGGAGACGGGGGACTACGAGCAGTACTTC.

The rearrangement joins TRBV2 to TRBJ2-5, with TRBD1 matching 7 bases. CDR1 and CDR2 from the germline V gene are SNHLY and FYNNEI. J was trimmed by 1 base and V by 11 bases; bases with no gene match: 4. The CDR3 is made up of 12 amino acids. The CDR3 protein is CAGRDSQETQYF. The DNA for the CDR3 is TGTGCCGGCCGGGACAGCCAAGAGACCCAGTACTTC.

This chain links TRBV6-1 with TRBJ1-3; D might be TRBD1 (5 bases). Looked up from germline, CDR1 is MNHNS and CDR2 is SASEGT. V lost 2 bases and J lost 4, with 9 bases in between. This CDR3 has 14 residues. CDR3 amino acids: CASSEIWDGNTIYF. As DNA, the CDR3 is TGTGCCAGCAGTGAAATTTGGGACGGAAACACCATATATTTT.